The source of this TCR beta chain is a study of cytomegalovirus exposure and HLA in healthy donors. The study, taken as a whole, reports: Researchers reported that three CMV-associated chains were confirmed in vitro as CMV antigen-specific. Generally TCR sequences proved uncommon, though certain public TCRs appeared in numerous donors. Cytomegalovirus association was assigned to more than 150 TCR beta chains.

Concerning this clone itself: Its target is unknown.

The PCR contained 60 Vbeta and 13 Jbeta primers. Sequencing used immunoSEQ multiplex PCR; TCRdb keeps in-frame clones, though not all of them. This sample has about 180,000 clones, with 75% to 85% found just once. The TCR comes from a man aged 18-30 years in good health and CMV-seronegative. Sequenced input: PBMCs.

CDR3: CATTGAPTDTQYF. The CDR3 bases are TGTGCCACCACAGGGGCACCCACAGATACGCAGTATTTT. V usage is TRBV28 and J usage is TRBJ2-3; 7 bases are shared with TRBD1. V lost 10 bases and J lost 2; bases outside the gene matches: 6. Per germline, CDR1 MDHEN and CDR2 SYDVKM. The CDR3 has 13 amino acids.